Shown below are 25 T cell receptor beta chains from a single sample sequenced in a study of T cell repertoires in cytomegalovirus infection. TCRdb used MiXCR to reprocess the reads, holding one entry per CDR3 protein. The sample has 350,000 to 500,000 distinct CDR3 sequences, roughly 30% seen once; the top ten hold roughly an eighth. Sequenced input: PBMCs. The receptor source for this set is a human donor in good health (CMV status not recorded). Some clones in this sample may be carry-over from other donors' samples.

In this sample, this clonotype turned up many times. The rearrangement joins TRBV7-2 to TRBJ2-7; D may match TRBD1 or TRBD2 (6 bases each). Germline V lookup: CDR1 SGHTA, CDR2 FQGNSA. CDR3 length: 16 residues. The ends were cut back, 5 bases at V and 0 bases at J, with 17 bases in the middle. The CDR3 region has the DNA TGTGCCAGCAGCGGTCGGGGGCGGGGAAGCTCCTACGAGCAGTACTTC. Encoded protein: CASSGRGRGSSYEQYF.

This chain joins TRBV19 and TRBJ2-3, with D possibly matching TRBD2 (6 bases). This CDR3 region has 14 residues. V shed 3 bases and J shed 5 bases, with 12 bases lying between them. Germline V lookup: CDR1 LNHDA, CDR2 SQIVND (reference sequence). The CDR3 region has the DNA TGTGCCAGTAGTATCCCACTAGCTCGAGATACGCAGTATTTT. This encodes CASSIPLARDTQYF. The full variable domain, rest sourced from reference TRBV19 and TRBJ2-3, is DGGITQSPKYLFRKEGQNVTLSCEQNLNHDAMYWYRQDPGQGLRLIYYSQIVNDFQKGDIAEGYSVSREKKESFPLTVTSAQKNPTAFYLCASSIPLARDTQYFGPGTRLTVL.

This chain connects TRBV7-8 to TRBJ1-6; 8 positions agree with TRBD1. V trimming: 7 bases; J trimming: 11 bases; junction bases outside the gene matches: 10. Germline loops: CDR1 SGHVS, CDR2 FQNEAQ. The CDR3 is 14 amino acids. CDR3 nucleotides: TGTGCCAGCAAGACAGACAGGGGAGGGACACCCCTCCACTTT. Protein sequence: CASKTDRGGTPLHF.

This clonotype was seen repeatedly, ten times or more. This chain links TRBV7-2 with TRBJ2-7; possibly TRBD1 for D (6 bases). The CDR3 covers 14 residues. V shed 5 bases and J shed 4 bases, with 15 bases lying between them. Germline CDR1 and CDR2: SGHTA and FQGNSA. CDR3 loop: CASSPAVGGYEQYF. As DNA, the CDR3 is TGTGCCAGCAGCCCCGCAGTAGGGGGTTACGAGCAGTACTTC.

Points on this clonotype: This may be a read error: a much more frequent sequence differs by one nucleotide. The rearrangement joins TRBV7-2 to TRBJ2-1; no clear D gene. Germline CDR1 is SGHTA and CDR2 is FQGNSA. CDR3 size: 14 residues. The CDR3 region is CSSSLGLLNNEQFF. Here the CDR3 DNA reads TGTTCCAGCAGCTTAGGGCTACTGAACAATGAGCAGTTCTTC.

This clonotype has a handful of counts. The CDR3 DNA is TGTGCCAGCAGCCTGACAGGGCTATCGGACTATGGCTACACCTTC. It translates to CASSLTGLSDYGYTF. The rearrangement uses TRBV7-6 and TRBJ1-2, with 7 bases aligning to TRBD1. V trimming: 5 bases; J trimming: 3 bases; junction bases outside the gene matches: 9. The CDR3 sequence is 15 residues long. Per the germline V gene, CDR1 is SGHVS and CDR2 is FNYEAQ.

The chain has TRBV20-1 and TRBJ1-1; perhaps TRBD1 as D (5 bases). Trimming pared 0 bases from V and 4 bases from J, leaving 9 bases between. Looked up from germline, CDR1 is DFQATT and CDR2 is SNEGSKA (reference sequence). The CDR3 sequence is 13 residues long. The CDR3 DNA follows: TGCAGTGCTAGAGACAGGGCCGGCACTGAAGCTTTCTTT. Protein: CSARDRAGTEAFF.

The CDR3 loop is CASSPHIQETQYF. The CDR3 nucleotides are TGTGCCAGCAGCCCCCACATCCAAGAGACCCAGTACTTC. The chain carries TRBV7-9 and TRBJ2-5; D ambiguous. V lost 5 bases and J 1 base, leaving 8 bases between the germline ends. There are 13 residues in the CDR3. The germline V gene has CDR1 SEHNR and CDR2 FQNEAQ (reference sequence).

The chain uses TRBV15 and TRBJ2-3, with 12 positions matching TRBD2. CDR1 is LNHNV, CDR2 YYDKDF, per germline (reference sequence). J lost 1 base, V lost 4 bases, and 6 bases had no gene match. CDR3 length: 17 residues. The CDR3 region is CATSTSSGGAGTDTQYF. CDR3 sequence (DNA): TGTGCCACCAGCACCTCTAGCGGGGGGGCCGGCACAGATACGCAGTATTTT.

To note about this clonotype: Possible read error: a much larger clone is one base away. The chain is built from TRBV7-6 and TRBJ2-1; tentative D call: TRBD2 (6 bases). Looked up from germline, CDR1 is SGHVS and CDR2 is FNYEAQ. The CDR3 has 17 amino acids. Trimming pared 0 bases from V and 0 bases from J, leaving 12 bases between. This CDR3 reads CASSLAREGGSYNEQFF. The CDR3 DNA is TGTGCCAGCAGCTTAGCGCGGGAAGGTGGCTCCTACAATGAGCAGTTCTTC.

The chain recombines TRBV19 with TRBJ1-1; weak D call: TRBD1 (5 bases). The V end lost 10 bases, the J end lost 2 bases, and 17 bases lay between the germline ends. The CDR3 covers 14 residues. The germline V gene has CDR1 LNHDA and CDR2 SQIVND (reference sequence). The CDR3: CATAPGRFNTEAFF. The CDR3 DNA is TGTGCCACCGCGCCGGGGCGTTTTAACACTGAAGCTTTCTTT.

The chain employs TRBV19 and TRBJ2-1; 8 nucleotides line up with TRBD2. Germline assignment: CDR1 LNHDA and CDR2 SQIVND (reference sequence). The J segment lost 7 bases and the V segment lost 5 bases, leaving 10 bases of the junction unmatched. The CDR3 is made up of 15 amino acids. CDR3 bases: TGTGCCAGTAGTTTGACGGCGGGGGGCCCAAATGAGCAGTTCTTC. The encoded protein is CASSLTAGGPNEQFF.

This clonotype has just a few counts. The CDR3 DNA sequence: TGCAGTGCTAGACGATCGGGGGGCGAAAAACTGTTTTTT. This gives the protein CSARRSGGEKLFF. The chain combines TRBV20-1 with TRBJ1-4; D may be TRBD1 (6 bases). Germline assignment: CDR1 DFQATT and CDR2 SNEGSKA (reference sequence). The CDR3 is 13 residues long. V was cut by 2 bases and J by 8 bases, with 12 bases left in between.

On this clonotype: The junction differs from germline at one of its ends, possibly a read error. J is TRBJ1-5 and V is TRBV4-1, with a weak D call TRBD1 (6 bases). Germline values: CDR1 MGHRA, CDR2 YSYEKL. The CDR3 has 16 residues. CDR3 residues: CASSQDHGTNNQPQPF. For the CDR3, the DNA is TGCGCCAGCAGCCAAGACCACGGGACAAACAATCAGCCCCAGCCTTTT.

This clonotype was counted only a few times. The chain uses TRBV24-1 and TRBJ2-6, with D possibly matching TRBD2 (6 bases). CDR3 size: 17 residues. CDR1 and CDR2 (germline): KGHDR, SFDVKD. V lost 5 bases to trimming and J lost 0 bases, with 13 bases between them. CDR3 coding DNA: TGTGCCACCAGTGGTGGGGGGATAACCTCTGGGGCCAACGTCCTGACTTTC. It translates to CATSGGGITSGANVLTF.

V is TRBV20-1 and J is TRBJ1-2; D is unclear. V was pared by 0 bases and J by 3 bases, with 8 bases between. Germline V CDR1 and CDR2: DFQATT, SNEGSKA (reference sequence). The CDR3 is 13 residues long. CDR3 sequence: CSARDVADYGYTF. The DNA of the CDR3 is TGCAGTGCTAGAGATGTGGCAGACTATGGCTACACCTTC.

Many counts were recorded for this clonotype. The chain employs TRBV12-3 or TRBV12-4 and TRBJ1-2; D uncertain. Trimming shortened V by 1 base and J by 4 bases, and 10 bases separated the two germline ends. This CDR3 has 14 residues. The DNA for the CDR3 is TGTGCCAGCAGTTTAGGTGGGGTAGGCTATGGCTACACCTTC. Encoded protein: CASSLGGVGYGYTF.

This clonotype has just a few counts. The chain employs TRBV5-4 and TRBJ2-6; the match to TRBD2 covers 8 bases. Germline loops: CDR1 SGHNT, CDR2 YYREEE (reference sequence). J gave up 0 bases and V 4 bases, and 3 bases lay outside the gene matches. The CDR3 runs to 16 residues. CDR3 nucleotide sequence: TGTGCCAGCAGCCGCCGGGGGGGCTCTGGGGCCAACGTCCTGACTTTC. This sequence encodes CASSRRGGSGANVLTF.

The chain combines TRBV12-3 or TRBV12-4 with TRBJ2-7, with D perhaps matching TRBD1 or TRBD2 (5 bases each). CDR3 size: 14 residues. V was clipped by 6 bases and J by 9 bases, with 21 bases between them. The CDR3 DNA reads TGTGCCAGCAGCCGACTACTAGACAGAGAAGGGCAGTACTTC. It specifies CASSRLLDREGQYF.

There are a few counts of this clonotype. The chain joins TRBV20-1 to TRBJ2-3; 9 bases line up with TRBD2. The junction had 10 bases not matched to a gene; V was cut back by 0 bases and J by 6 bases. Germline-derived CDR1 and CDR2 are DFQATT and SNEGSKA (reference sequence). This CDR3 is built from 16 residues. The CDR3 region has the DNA TGCAGTGCTAGAGATCTTGGGCGGGGGGGCGTTGATACGCAGTATTTT. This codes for CSARDLGRGGVDTQYF.

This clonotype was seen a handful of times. Here the CDR3 DNA reads TGTGCCAGCAGCCTAGGTCGCTTGGACGAGCAGTACTTC. Its protein is CASSLGRLDEQYF. J is TRBJ2-7 and V is TRBV7-9; D unclear. This CDR3 has 13 residues. Trimming stripped 5 bases from V and 5 bases from J, with 13 bases between. Per germline, CDR1 SEHNR and CDR2 FQNEAQ (reference sequence).

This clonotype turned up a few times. The CDR3 coding sequence is TGTGCCAGCAGCGAAGGAGGGTTGTCTGGGCAGTACCAGCCCCAGCATTTT. Translation gives CASSEGGLSGQYQPQHF. The chain combines TRBV7-6 with TRBJ1-5; D not certain. Per germline, CDR1 SGHVS and CDR2 FNYEAQ. Trimming left V 5 bases short and J 7 bases short, with 24 bases between. The length of the CDR3 is 17 residues. The full variable domain, in which reference TRBV7-6 and TRBJ1-5 provide the parts outside the CDR3, is GAGVSQSPRYKVTKRGQDVALRCDPISGHVSLYWYRQALGQGPEFLTYFNYEAQQDKSGLPNDRFSAERPEGSISTLTIQRTEQRDSAMYRCASSEGGLSGQYQPQHFGDGTRLSIL.

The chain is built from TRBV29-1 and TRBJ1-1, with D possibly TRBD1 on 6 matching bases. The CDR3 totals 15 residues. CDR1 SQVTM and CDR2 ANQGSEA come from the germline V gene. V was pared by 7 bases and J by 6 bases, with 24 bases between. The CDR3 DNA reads TGCAGCGCTCTTTTTTTTATACAGGGCCGCCCTGAAGCTTTCTTT. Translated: CSALFFIQGRPEAFF.

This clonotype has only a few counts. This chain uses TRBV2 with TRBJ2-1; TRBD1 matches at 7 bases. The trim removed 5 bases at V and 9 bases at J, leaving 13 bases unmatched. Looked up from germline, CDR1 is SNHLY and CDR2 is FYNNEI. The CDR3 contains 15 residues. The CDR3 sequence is CASSYREQGTGEQFF. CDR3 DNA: TGTGCCAGCAGTTACCGGGAACAGGGGACGGGTGAGCAGTTCTTC.

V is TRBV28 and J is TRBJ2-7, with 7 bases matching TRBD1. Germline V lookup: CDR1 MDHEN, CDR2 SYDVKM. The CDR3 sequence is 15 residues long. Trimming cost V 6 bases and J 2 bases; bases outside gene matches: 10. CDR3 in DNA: TGTGCCAGCAGGGGTAAGACAGGGCGGACCTACGAGCAGTACTTC. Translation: CASRGKTGRTYEQYF.